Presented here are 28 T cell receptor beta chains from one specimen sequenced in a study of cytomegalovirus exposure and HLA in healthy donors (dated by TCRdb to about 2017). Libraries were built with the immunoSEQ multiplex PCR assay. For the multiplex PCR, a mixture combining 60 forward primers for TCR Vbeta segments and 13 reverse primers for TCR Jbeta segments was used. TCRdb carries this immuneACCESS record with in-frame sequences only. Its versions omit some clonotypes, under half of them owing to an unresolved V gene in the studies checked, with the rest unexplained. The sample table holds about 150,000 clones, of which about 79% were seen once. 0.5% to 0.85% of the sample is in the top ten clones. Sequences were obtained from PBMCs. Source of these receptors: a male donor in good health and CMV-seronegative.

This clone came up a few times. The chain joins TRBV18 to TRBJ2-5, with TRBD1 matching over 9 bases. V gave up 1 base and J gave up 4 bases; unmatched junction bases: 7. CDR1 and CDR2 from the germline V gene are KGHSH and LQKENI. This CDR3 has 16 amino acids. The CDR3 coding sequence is TGTGCCAGCTCACCACGGGTCGGACAGGGGAGAGAGACCCAGTACTTC. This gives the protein CASSPRVGQGRETQYF. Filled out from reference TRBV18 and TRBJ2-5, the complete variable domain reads NAGVMQNPRHLVRRRGQEARLRCSPMKGHSHVYWYRQLPEEGLKFMVYLQKENIIDESGMPKERFSAEFPKEGPSILRIQQVVRGDSAAYFCASSPRVGQGRETQYFGPGTRLLVL.

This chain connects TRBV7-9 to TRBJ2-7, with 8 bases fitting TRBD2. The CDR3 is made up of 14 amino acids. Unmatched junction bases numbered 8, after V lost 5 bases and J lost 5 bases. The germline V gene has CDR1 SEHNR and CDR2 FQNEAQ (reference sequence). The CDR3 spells CASSPSGGPHEQYF. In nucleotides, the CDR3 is TGTGCCAGCAGCCCCAGCGGGGGCCCCCACGAGCAGTACTTC.

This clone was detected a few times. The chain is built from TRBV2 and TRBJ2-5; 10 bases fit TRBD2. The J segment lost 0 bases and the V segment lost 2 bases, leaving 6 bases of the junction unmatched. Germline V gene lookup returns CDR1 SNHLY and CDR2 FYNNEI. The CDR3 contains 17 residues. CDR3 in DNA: TGTGCCAGCAGTGAATTTCCTAGCGGGGGATACCAAGAGACCCAGTACTTC. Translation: CASSEFPSGGYQETQYF.

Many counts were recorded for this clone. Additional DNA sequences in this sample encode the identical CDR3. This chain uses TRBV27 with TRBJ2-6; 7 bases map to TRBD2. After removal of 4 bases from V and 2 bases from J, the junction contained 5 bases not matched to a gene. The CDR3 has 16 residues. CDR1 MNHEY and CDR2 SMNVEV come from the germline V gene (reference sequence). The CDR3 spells CASSSGRVAGANVLTF. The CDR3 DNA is TGTGCCAGCAGTTCTGGGAGGGTGGCTGGGGCCAACGTCCTGACTTTC.

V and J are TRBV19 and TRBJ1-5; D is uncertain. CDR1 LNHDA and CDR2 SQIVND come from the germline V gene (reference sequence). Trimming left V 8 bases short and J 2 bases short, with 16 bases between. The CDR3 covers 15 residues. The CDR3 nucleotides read TGTGCCAGTCACGAAGGGTCGCGGGGCAATCAGCCCCAGCATTTT. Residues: CASHEGSRGNQPQHF.

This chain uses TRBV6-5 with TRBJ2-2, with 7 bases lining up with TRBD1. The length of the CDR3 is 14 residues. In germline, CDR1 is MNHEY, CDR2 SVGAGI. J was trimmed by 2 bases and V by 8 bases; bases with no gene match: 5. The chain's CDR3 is CASSRGYNTGELFF. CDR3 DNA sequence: TGTGCCAGCTCCAGGGGGTATAACACCGGGGAGCTGTTTTTT.

CDR3 amino acids: CASSAGHRGGSNEKLFF. CDR3 coding DNA: TGTGCCAGCAGCGCCGGTCACAGGGGAGGAAGTAATGAAAAACTGTTTTTT. The chain carries TRBV9 and TRBJ1-4; 7 bases are shared with TRBD1. CDR3 length: 17 residues. Germline values: CDR1 SGDLS, CDR2 YYNGEE. V lost 3 bases and J lost 4; bases outside the gene matches: 12.

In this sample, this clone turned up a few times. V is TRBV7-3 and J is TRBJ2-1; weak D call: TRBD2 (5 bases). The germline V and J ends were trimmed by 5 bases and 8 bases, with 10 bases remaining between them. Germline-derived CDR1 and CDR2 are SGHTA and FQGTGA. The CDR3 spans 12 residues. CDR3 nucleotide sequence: TGTGCCAGCAGCCGGGCGGGCGATGAGCAGTTCTTC. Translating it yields CASSRAGDEQFF.

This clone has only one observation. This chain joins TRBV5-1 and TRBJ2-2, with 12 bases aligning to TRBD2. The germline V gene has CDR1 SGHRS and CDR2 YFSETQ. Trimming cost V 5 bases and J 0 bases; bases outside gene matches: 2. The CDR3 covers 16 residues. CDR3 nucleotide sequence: TGCGCCAGCAGACTAGCGGGGGGTACGAACACCGGGGAGCTGTTTTTT. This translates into CASRLAGGTNTGELFF.

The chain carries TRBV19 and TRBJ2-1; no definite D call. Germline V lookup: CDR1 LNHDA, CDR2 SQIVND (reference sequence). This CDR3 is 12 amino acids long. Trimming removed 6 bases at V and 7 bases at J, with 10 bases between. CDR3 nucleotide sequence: TGTGCCAGTAGACAGAGTGGGAATGAGCAGTTCTTC. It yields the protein CASRQSGNEQFF. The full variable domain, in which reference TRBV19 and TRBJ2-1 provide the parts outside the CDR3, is DGGITQSPKYLFRKEGQNVTLSCEQNLNHDAMYWYRQDPGQGLRLIYYSQIVNDFQKGDIAEGYSVSREKKESFPLTVTSAQKNPTAFYLCASRQSGNEQFFGPGTRLTVL.

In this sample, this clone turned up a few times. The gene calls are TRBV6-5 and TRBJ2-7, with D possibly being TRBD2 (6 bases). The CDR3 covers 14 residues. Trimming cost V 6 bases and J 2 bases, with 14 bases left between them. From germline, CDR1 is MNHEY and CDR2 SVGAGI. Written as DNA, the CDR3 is TGTGCCAGCAGAACAGCGGGTGATACCTACGAGCAGTACTTC. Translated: CASRTAGDTYEQYF.

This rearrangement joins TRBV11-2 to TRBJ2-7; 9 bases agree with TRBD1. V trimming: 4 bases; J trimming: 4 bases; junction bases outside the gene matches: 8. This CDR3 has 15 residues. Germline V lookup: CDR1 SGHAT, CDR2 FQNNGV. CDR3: CASSSTGGDRYEQYF. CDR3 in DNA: TGTGCCAGCAGCTCCACAGGGGGCGACAGGTACGAGCAGTACTTC.

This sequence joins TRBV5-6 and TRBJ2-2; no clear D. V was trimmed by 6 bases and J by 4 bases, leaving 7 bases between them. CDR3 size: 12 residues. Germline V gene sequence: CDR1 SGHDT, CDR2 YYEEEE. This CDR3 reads CASNRVTGELFF. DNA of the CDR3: TGTGCCAGCAATCGGGTCACCGGGGAGCTGTTTTTT.

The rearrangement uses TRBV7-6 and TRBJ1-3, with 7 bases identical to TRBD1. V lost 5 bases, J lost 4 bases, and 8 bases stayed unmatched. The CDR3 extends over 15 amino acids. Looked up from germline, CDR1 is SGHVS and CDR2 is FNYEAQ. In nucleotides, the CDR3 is TGTGCCAGCAGCGAAGGACCAGGGGGAGGAAACACCATATATTTT. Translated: CASSEGPGGGNTIYF.

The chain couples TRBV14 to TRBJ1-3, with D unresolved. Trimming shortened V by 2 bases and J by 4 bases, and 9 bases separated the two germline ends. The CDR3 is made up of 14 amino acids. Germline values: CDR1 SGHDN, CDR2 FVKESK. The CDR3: CASSQSLGGNTIYF. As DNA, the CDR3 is TGTGCCAGCAGCCAAAGCCTCGGGGGAAACACCATATATTTT.

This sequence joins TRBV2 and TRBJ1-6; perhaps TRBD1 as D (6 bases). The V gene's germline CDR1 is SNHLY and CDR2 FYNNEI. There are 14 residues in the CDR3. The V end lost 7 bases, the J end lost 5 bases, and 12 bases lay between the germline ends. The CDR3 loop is CASTPGHHNSPLHF. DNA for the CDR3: TGTGCCAGCACACCGGGACACCATAATTCACCCCTCCACTTT.

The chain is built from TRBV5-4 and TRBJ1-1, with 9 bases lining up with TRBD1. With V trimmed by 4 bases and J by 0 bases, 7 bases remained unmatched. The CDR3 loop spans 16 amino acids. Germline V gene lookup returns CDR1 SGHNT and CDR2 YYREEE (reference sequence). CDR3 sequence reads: CASSTAGTGMNTEAFF. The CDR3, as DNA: TGTGCCAGCAGCACAGCCGGGACAGGGATGAACACTGAAGCTTTCTTT.

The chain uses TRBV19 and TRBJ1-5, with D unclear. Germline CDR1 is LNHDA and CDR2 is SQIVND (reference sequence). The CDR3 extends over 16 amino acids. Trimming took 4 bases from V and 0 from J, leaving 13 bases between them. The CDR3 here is CASSNLGGYSNQPQHF. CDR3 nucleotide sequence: TGTGCCAGTAGTAATTTAGGAGGGTATAGCAATCAGCCCCAGCATTTT.

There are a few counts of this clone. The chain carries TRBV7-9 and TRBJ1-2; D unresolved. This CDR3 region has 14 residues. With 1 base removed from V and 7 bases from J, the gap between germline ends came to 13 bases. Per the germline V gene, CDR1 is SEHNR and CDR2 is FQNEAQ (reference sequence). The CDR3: CASSLGAGVGGYTF. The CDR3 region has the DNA TGTGCCAGCAGCTTAGGGGCCGGTGTGGGTGGCTACACCTTC. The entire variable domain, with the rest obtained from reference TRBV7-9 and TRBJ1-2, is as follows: DTGVSQNPRHKITKRGQNVTFRCDPISEHNRLYWYRQTLGQGPEFLTYFQNEAQLEKSRLLSDRFSAERPKGSFSTLEIQRTEQGDSAMYLCASSLGAGVGGYTFGSGTRLTVV.

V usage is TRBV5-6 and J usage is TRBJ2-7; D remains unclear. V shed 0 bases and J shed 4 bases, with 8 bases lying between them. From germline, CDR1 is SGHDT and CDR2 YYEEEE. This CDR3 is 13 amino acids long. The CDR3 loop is CASSLAHQYEQYF. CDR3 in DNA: TGTGCCAGCAGCTTGGCACACCAATACGAGCAGTACTTC.

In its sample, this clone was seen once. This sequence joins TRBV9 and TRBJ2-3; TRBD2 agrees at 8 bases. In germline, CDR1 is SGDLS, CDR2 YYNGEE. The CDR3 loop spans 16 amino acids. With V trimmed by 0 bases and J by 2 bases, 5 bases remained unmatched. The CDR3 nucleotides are TGTGCCAGCAGCGTAGAAGGTAGCGGGGTCACAGATACGCAGTATTTT. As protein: CASSVEGSGVTDTQYF. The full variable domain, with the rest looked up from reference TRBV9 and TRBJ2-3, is DSGVTQTPKHLITATGQRVTLRCSPRSGDLSVYWYQQSLDQGLQFLIQYYNGEERAKGNILERFSAQQFPDLHSELNLSSLELGDSALYFCASSVEGSGVTDTQYFGPGTRLTVL.

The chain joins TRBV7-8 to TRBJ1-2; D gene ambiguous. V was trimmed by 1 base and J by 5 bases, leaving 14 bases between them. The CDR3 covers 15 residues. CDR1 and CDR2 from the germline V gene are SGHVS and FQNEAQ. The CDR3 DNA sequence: TGTGCCAGCAGCTTAGGTGGCGGAAGAGATTATGGCTACACCTTC. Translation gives CASSLGGGRDYGYTF.

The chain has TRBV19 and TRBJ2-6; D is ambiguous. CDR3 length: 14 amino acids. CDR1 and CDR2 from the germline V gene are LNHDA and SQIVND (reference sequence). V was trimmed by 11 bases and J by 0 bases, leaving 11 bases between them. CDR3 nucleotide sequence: TGTGCCGCCCAGGCCGGCTCTGGGGCCAACGTCCTGACTTTC. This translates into CAAQAGSGANVLTF.

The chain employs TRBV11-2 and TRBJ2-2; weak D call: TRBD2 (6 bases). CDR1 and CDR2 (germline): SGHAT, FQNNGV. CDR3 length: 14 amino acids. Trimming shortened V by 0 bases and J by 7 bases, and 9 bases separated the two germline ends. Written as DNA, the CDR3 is TGTGCCAGCAGCTTAGATGCGGGGTTCGGGGAGCTGTTTTTT. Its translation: CASSLDAGFGELFF.

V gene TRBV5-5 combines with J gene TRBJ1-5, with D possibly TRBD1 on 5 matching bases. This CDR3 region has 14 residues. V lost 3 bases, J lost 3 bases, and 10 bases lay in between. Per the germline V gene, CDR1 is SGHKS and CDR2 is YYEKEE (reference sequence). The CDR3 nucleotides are TGTGCCAGCAGCTCCTCGGGGGTCAATCAGCCCCAGCATTTT. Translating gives CASSSSGVNQPQHF.

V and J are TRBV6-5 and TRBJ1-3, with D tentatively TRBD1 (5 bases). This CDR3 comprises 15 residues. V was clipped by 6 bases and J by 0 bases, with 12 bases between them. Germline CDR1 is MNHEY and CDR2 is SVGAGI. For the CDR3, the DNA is TGTGCCAGCAGCCGATGGGGGGACTCTGGAAACACCATATATTTT. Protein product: CASSRWGDSGNTIYF.

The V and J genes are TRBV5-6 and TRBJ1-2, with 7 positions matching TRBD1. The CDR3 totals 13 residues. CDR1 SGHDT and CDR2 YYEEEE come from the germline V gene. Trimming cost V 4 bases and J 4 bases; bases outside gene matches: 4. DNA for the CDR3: TGTGCCAGCAGCCCTGACAGGGCCTATGGCTACACCTTC. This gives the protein CASSPDRAYGYTF.

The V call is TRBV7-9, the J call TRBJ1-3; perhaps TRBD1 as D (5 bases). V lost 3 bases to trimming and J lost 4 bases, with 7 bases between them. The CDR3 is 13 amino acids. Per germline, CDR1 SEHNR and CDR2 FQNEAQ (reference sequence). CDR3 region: CASSLAGGNTIYF. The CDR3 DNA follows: TGTGCCAGCAGCTTGGCAGGGGGAAACACCATATATTTT.